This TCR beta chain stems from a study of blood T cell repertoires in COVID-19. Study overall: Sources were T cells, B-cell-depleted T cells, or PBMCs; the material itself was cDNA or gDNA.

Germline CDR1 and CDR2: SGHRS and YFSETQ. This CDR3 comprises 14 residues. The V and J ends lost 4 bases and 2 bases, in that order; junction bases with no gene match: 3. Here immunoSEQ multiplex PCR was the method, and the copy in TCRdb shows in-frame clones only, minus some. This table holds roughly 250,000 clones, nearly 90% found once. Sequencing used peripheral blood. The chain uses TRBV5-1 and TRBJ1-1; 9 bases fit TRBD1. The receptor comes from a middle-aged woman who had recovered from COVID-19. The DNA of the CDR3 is TGCGCCAGCAGCCGGGACAGGGCAAACACTGAAGCTTTCTTT. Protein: CASSRDRANTEAFF.